This T cell receptor beta chain was captured in a study of T cell responses to AZD1222 COVID-19 vaccine. Regarding the study as a whole: Spike-specific TCR breadth and depth both grew after two AZD1222 doses. Nearly half of spike-specific TCRs reportedly target unmutated variant regions. Only 5 or 6 individuals given AZD1222 were seropositive at baseline.

Measured with immunoSEQ multiplex PCR; TCRdb has only the in-frame clones, and not every one. The sample records about 120,000 clones, roughly 87% being singletons. The germline gives CDR1 LNHDA, CDR2 SQIVND (reference sequence). V lost 7 bases and J lost 5; bases outside the gene matches: 3. The CDR3 contains 14 residues. Points on this clone: The antigen is not known.

The chain recombines TRBV19 with TRBJ2-4; 12 positions match TRBD2. The sample was peripheral blood, taken on day 0 of AZD1222 vaccination. This clonotype originated in an adult in good health. The CDR3 loop reads CASKRLAGENIQYF. The CDR3 DNA sequence: TGTGCCAGTAAGCGACTAGCGGGAGAAAACATTCAGTACTTC.